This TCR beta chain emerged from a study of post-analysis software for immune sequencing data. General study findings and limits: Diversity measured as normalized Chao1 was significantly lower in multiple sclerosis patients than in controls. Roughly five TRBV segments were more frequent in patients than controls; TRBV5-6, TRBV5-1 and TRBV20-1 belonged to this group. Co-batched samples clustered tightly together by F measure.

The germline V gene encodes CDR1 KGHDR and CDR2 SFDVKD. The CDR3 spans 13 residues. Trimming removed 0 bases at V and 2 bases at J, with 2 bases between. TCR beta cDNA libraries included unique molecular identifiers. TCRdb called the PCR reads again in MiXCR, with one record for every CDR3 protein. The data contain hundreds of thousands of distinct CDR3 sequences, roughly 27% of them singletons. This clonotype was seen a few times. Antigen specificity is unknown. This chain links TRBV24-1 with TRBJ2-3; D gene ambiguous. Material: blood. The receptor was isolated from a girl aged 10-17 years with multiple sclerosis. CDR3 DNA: TGTGCCACCAGTGATTTGCACACAGATACGCAGTATTTT. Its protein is CATSDLHTDTQYF.